This TCR beta chain was sequenced for a study of human T cells and chemical hapten exposure. This CDR3 comprises 14 residues. Germline V gene sequence: CDR1 PRHDT, CDR2 FYEKMQ (reference sequence). Between the trimmed V and J ends, which lost 5 bases and 4 bases, there was a span of 11 bases. TCRdb reanalysed the RACE reads using MiXCR and keeps one entry per CDR3 protein. The sample lists 120,000 or so distinct CDR3 sequences; approximately 10% were seen once. Time point defined: patch test 3, about 24 weeks after DPC sensitization. The treatment is: therapeutic diphenylcyclopropenone sensitization with weekly scalp DPC.

Here the sequenced sample was whole blood, taken in connection with sensitization to the hapten diphenylcyclopropenone (DPC). The J gene is TRBJ2-2, the V gene TRBV13, with D perhaps matching TRBD2 (5 bases). The clonotype was recovered from a woman in her fifties or sixties with alopecia areata. Some clones in this sample may be carry-over from other donors' samples. The CDR3 here is CASSTSAGTGELFF. CDR3 DNA sequence: TGTGCCAGCAGCACTAGTGCGGGCACCGGGGAGCTGTTTTTT.